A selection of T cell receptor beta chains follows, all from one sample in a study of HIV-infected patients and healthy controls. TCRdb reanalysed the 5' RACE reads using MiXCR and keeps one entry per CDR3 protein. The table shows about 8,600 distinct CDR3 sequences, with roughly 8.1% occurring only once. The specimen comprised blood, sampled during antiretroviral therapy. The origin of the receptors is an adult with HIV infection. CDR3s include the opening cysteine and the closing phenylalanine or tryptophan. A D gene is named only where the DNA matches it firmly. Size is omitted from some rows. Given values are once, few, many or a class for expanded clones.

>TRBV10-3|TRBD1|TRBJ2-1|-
CASRTGGFGEQFF
TGTGCCTCCAGGACAGGGGGCTTTGGTGAGCAGTTCTTC
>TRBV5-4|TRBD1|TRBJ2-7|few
CASRPGQGYEQYF
TGTGCCAGCAGGCCGGGACAGGGGTACGAGCAGTACTTC
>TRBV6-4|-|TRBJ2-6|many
CASSDNSGANVLTF
TGTGCCAGCAGTGACAACTCTGGGGCCAACGTCCTGACTTTC
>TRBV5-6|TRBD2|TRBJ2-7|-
CASSLPGGPYEQYF
TGTGCCAGCAGCTTGCCGGGAGGGCCCTACGAGCAGTACTTC
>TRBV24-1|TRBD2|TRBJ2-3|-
CATSPTSGETDTQYF
TGTGCCACCAGCCCGACTAGCGGGGAAACAGATACGCAGTATTTT
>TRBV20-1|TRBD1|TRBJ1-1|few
CSARKVTGGTEAFF
TGCAGTGCTAGAAAAGTGACAGGGGGCACTGAAGCTTTCTTT
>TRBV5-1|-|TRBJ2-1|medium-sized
CASSSAGTQYNEQFF
TGCGCCAGCAGCTCCGCCGGGACCCAATACAATGAGCAGTTCTTC
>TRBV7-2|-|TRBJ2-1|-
CASSLAVEQFF
TGTGCCAGCAGCTTAGCCGTTGAGCAGTTCTTC
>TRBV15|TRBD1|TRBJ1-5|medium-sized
CATSTGQGSAQHF
TGTGCCACCAGCACCGGACAGGGCTCAGCCCAGCATTTT
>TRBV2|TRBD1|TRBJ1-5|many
CASVREGASNQPQHF
TGTGCCAGCGTTCGCGAGGGGGCAAGCAATCAGCCCCAGCATTTT
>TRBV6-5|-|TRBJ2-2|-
CASSTPRGTGELFF
TGTGCCAGCAGTACCCCCCGGGGCACCGGGGAGCTGTTTTTT
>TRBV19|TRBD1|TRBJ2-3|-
CASSPPPGQGPDTQYF
TGTGCCAGTAGCCCTCCTCCGGGACAGGGGCCAGATACGCAGTATTTT
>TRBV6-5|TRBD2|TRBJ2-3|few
CASSYSVAGGPNTQYF
TGTGCCAGCAGTTACTCTGTAGCGGGGGGGCCGAATACGCAGTATTTT